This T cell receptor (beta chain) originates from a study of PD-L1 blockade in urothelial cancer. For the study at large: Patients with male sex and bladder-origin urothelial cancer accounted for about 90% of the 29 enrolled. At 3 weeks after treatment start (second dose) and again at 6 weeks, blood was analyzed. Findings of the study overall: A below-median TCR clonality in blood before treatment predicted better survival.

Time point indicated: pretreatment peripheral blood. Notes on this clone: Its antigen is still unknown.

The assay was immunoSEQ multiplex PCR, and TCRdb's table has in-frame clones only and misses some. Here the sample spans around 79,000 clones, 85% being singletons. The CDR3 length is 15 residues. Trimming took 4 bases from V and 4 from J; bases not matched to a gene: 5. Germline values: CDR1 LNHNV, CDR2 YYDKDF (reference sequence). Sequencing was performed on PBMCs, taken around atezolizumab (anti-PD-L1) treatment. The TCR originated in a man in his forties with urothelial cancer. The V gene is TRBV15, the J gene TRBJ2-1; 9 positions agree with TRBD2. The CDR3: CATSISGRSYNEQFF. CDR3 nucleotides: TGTGCCACCAGCATAAGCGGGAGGAGTTACAATGAGCAGTTCTTC.